This T cell receptor (beta chain) was captured by sequencing in a study of T-cell reconstitution after alpha-beta-depleted transplantation in children. Germline V gives CDR1 SGHVS, CDR2 FQNEAQ. Trimming stripped 3 bases from V and 5 bases from J, with 17 bases between. CDR3 length: 16 residues. This clonotype was recorded many times. Antigen specificity is unknown. Overall study findings and caveats: Expanded clones from the graft, numbering several hundred, reportedly supplied alpha-beta T cells about two months after transplant. In some patients, recipient T cells and intrathymic progenitors surviving conditioning explained high day-60 diversity. Counts and diversity of T cells one year after transplant came mostly from newly produced T cells.

Unique molecular identifiers were incorporated during preparation of the TCRbeta library. MiXCR, run by TCRdb on the PCR reads, gives a single entry per CDR3 protein. The profile shows hundreds of thousands of distinct CDR3 sequences, roughly 16% of them singletons. The TCR was taken from a male patient between 2 and 10 years old who had a stem cell transplant for acute lymphoblastic leukemia, so the T cells may come from the graft donor. This chain connects TRBV7-8 to TRBJ2-1, with D uncertain. The sample here was PBMCs, mostly from graft donor cells, taken 360 days after TCRalphabeta/CD19-depleted stem cell transplant. The CDR3: CASSLGRQVHHNEQFF. The CDR3 nucleotides are TGTGCCAGCAGCTTGGGTCGTCAGGTCCACCACAATGAGCAGTTCTTC.